The rows below give T cell receptor delta chains drawn from one sample of a study of gamma-delta chains in newborns, infants, children. TCRdb re-called the reads through CATT. The data contain 4,500 to 5,000 delta-chain clones, 3% to 4% of them singletons. Sequences were obtained from blood. The source is a child who was a newborn, infant or young child, either healthy, febrile or measles-vaccinated (not recorded which). The CDR3 runs from the conserved cysteine through the conserved F or W. Each record gives: D gene, V gene, J gene, clone size, CDR3 DNA, CDR3 protein. A D gene is named only where the DNA matches it firmly. Clone sizes are given selectively: once, few, many, or a class where the clone is expanded.

>TRDD3|TRDV2|TRDJ1|.
TGTGCCTGTGACACCGTGAGACTGGGGGATACGCGAAGCACCGATAAACTCATCTTT
CACDTVRLGDTRSTDKLIF
>.|TRDV1|TRDJ2|few
TGTGCTCTTGGGGAACCAAAAGCTTTGACAGCACAACTCTTCTTT
CALGEPKALTAQLFF
>TRDD3|TRDV1|TRDJ1|few
TGTGCTCTTGGGTCCGAGAGGGGGGATACGGGGACCGATAAACTCATCTTT
CALGSERGDTGTDKLIF
>TRDD3|TRDV2|TRDJ3|.
TGTGCCTGTGACTTAGTTGGGGGATCCAAAAGCTCCTGGGACACCCGACAGATGTTTTTC
CACDLVGGSKSSWDTRQMFF
>.|TRDV1|TRDJ1|few
TGTGCTCTTGGGCCCTTCTTCGATAAACTCATCTTT
CALGPFFDKLIF
>.|TRDV2|TRDJ2|few
TGTGCCTGTGACACCGTCACCTCGACAGCACAACTCTTCTTT
CACDTVTSTAQLFF
>TRDD3|TRDV2|TRDJ3|medium-sized
TGTGCCTGTGACACCGTGGGGGACCGCTCCTGGGACACCCGACAGATGTTTTTC
CACDTVGDRSWDTRQMFF
>TRDD3|TRDV2|TRDJ2|few
TGTGCCTGTGACCCCCTCTTTGAGGGTGGTGGGGGATATGCTTTGACAGCACAACTCTTCTTT
CACDPLFEGGGGYALTAQLFF
>TRDD3|TRDV1|TRDJ1|.
TGTGCTCTGTTCCTACCTAACTGGGGGATACGGGCCTCCTACACCGATAAACTCATCTTT
CALFLPNWGIRASYTDKLIF
>TRDD3|TRDV2|TRDJ3|.
TGTGCCTGTGACACCGTACTGGGGGATATCACCTGGGACACCCGACAGATGTTTTTC
CACDTVLGDITWDTRQMFF
>TRDD3|TRDV2|TRDJ3|medium-sized
TGTGCCTGTGACACCGGGGGATACGGATCCTGGGACACCCGACAGATGTTTTTC
CACDTGGYGSWDTRQMFF
>.|TRDV2|TRDJ3|few
TGTGCCTGTGACACCGTTGGGGACTTCTCCTGGGACACCCGACAGATGTTTTTC
CACDTVGDFSWDTRQMFF
>.|TRDV2|TRDJ3|.
TGTGCCTGTGACACCGTGGGGATTATCTCCTGGGACACCCGACAGATGTTTTTC
CACDTVGIISWDTRQMFF
>TRDD3|TRAV29/DV5|TRDJ3|.
TGTGCAGCAAGCGCGACACTGGGGGGCTCCTGGGACACCCGACAGATGTTTTTC
CAASATLGGSWDTRQMFF
>TRDD3|TRDV3|TRDJ1|.
TGTGCCTACCTACTCCGGGGCGTACTGGGGGATACGGCCACCGATAAACTCATCTTT
CAYLLRGVLGDTATDKLIF
>TRDD3|TRAV29/DV5|TRDJ1|few
TGTGCAGCTTCCGGCCCTAATTGGGGGATACGGCGGAACGCCGATAAACTCATCTTT
CAASGPNWGIRRNADKLIF
>TRDD3|TRDV2|TRDJ3|few
TGTGCCTGTGACTCTCTACTGGGGGATACCAGCTCCTGGGACACCCGACAGATGTTTTTC
CACDSLLGDTSSWDTRQMFF
>TRDD3|TRDV2|TRDJ3|few
TGTGCCTGTGACACCTGGGGATATGAGGCCTGGGACACCCGACAGATGTTTTTC
CACDTWGYEAWDTRQMFF
>TRDD3|TRAV29/DV5|TRDJ1|.
TGTGCAGCAAGCGAGCGGGATTCTGTACTGGGGGCCGGTTACACCGATAAACTCATCTTT
CAASERDSVLGAGYTDKLIF
>.|TRDV2|TRDJ2|.
TGTGCCTGTGACCCCGTGGGGGTATCGACAGCACAACTCTTCTTT
CACDPVGVSTAQLFF
>TRDD3|TRDV2|TRDJ3|.
TGTGCCTGTGACAAAACTGGGGGATACAGCTCCTGGGACACCCGACAGATGTTTTTC
CACDKTGGYSSWDTRQMFF
>TRDD3|TRDV2|TRDJ3|few
TGTGCCTGTGACAAAATACTGGGGAGCTCCTGGGACACCCGACAGATGTTTTTC
CACDKILGSSWDTRQMFF
>.|TRDV2|TRDJ3|few
TGTGCCTGTGACGACCTATGGGGGGCCAGCTCCTGGGACACCCGACAGATGTTTTTC
CACDDLWGASSWDTRQMFF
>TRDD3|TRDV2|TRDJ2|.
TGTGCCTGTGACACTCTGGGGGACCTGACAGCACAACTCTTCTTT
CACDTLGDLTAQLFF
>.|TRDV2|TRDJ3|medium-sized
TGTGCCTGTGACACCTGGGGGCCTTCCTGGGACACCCGACAGATGTTTTTC
CACDTWGPSWDTRQMFF
>.|TRDV2|TRDJ3|.
TGTGCCTGTGACACCGCTGGGCGCAGCTCCTGGGACACCCGACAGATGTTTTTC
CACDTAGRSSWDTRQMFF
>TRDD3|TRDV2|TRDJ1|few
TGTGCCTGTGGCACGTGGGGGAACACCGATAAACTCATCTTT
CACGTWGNTDKLIF
>TRDD3|TRDV2|TRDJ3|.
TGTGCCTGTGACACCGTGGGGATACTGGGCTCCTGGGACACCCGACAGATGTTTTTC
CACDTVGILGSWDTRQMFF
>TRDD3|TRDV1|TRDJ1|few
TGTGCTCTTGGGGAACTAGCCCTACGTCCTACTGGGGGATTATGCGGACTCATCTTT
CALGELALRPTGGLCGLIF
>TRDD3|TRDV1|TRDJ1|few
TGTGCTCTTGGGGAAGATCCTTCCCCAATTCTGGGGGATAGGACCGATAAACTCATCTTT
CALGEDPSPILGDRTDKLIF
>.|TRDV1|TRDJ1|.
TGTGCTCTTGGGGACCAGACCCGCCTGGCCGATAAACTCATCTTT
CALGDQTRLADKLIF
>TRDD3|TRAV29/DV5|TRDJ1|.
TGTGCAGCAAGTGAGTCTTCCCATTACTGGGGGATACGAGTGAGCGATAAACTCATCTTT
CAASESSHYWGIRVSDKLIF
>TRDD3|TRDV2|TRDJ2|.
TGTGCCTGTGAGGCTCTGGGGGATATCCCCCCTACTTTGACAGCACAACTCTTCTTT
CACEALGDIPPTLTAQLFF